This T cell receptor beta chain appears in the sequencing data of a study of PD-1 blockade in classical Hodgkin lymphoma (dated by TCRdb to about 2020). With respect to the entire study: Nivolumab dosing was 3 mg/kg intravenously every 2 weeks, continuing until either disease progression or unacceptable toxicity. A peripheral blood immune signature of response to PD-1 blockade in classical Hodgkin lymphoma was defined using TCR beta sequencing and CyTOF.

As concerns this clone: The antigen this receptor binds is unknown. No much larger clone exists at a distance of one base, and base qualities are not known.

Sample time point, as interpreted from the label and publication: cycle 4 day 1 (C4D1), after more than five weeks of nivolumab. All trial patients had relapsed after autologous stem cell transplantation, with cohorts A, B and C differing in prior brentuximab vedotin exposure. Magnetic negative selection with a Miltenyi CD4+ T cell isolation kit was used to purify CD4+ T cells from thawed PBMCs. The trial cohort comprised 60 or so patients with relapsed/refractory classical Hodgkin lymphoma whose best overall responses were complete response, partial response or progressive disease. Trial patients were treated with single-agent nivolumab in the multi-cohort phase II CheckMate 205 trial. Best overall response was determined by an independent review committee according to the 2007 International Working Group response criteria. Trial PBMCs were obtained immediately prior to nivolumab initiation (C1D1) and on therapy at cycle 2 day 1 and cycle 4 day 1. After peripheral blood was drawn into 8 mL Vacutainer Cell Preparation Tubes, PBMCs were isolated by centrifugation and then cryopreserved. Purified CD4+ and CD8+ fractions were prepared only for cases in which an additional PBMC sample was available. Magnetically labelled cells were removed on LS columns in a quadroMACS separator, and the flow-through was collected as the purified fraction.

The Qiagen DNeasy kit was used to extract genomic DNA from unsorted PBMCs and from the negatively selected CD4+ and CD8+ fractions. TCR beta CDR3 regions were subjected to amplification by immunoSEQ multiplex PCR with primers that anneal to V and J segments. Amplification bias was minimized using a synthetic immune receptor repertoire, and residual bias was removed computationally after sequencing. On the study's bioinformatics: Custom Python scripts were used to quantify repertoire diversity as the Shannon entropy index. Unsorted, CD4+ and CD8+ repertoires were analyzed separately, except for combined analyses in which CD4+ and CD8+ sequences were merged in silico. A clone counted as expanded when the clone's frequency after treatment rose at least 2-fold relative to C1D1, and clones undetected at baseline were given a pseudocount of 0.5. Clones with 0 or 1 copy at C1D1 were defined as singleton clones, while clones with 2 or more copies were defined as non-singleton clones. Clones expanded in unsorted samples were annotated as CD4+, CD8+ or unknown by matching protein sequences in sorted samples from the same patient. Wilcoxon tests on paired samples were used to test changes in diversity from C1D1 to C4D1. In its TCRdb copy, this immuneACCESS table keeps in-frame sequences only and misses some clones. Where compared with another copy, unresolved V genes explain less than half of these, and the others have no known cause. The V and J calls and clone size come from that table; D and trimming were worked out from the DNA. For this sample the table gives tens of thousands of clones, of which 80% to 90% were detected only once. 0.62% of the sample is taken by the ten largest.

Broader findings and caveats from the paper: The study covered only a single clinical trial cohort, and the causes of the repertoire differences, possibly disease activity or prior therapy, were still not defined. Baseline TCR diversity was reported to be lower in newly diagnosed patients than in healthy donors, and even lower in relapsed/refractory patients. CD4+ but not CD8+ TCR diversity rose significantly by C4D1 (p=0.0027 vs p=0.16), most apparent in complete responders (p=0.02). Lower diversity was observed in patients in whom nivolumab was started less than 1 year after ASCT, and these patients were excluded from later analyses so that confounding by immune reconstitution would be avoided. Baseline diversity similar to that of newly diagnosed patients was observed in trial patients achieving complete response, whereas significantly lower diversity was observed in partial responders and progressors.

This receptor was obtained from a human donor with classical Hodgkin lymphoma. Sample: CD4+ T cells from blood, taken before the fourth cycle of nivolumab.

The nucleotide sequence is given as TGTGCCAGCAGTCTGCAATACGAGCAGTACTTC. Translated, this is CASSLQYEQYF. The chain is made from TRBV28 and TRBJ2-7; a confident D gene designation cannot be given. Deletion took 5 bases off V and 4 bases off J, with a span of 6 bases between the germline ends. CDR1 and CDR2, looked up from the germline V gene, are MDHEN and SYDVKM. The CDR3 contains 11 residues, cysteine and phenylalanine counted. Of the read, only the CDR3 DNA is kept; its 33 bases are in frame from base 1.